This entry describes one T cell receptor beta chain. This entry belongs to a study of graft-versus-host responses after intestinal transplantation. Intraepithelial and lamina propria lymphocytes were freed from processed graft tissue. Clones were read by immunoSEQ multiplex PCR, and TCRdb kept only the in-frame ones, dropping some. The table has roughly 16,000 clones, about 55% seen once. CDR1 is SEHNR and CDR2 is FQNEAQ in the germline V gene (reference sequence). CDR3 size: 18 residues. V was pared by 3 bases and J by 5 bases, with 16 bases of the junction left unmatched. The source was ileum tissue, collected 524 days after transplant. V usage is TRBV7-9 and J usage is TRBJ2-5, with TRBD1 matching 9 bases. The sequence derives from a human patient who received an intestinal transplant, so some T cells may come from the graft donor. The chain's CDR3 is CASSLGHRDRALVETQYF. The CDR3 region has the DNA TGTGCCAGCAGCTTGGGCCACCGGGACAGGGCCCTCGTGGAGACCCAGTACTTC.